This note documents a single T cell receptor (beta chain) sequence. Profiling relied on immunoSEQ multiplex PCR, and the TCRdb table lists in-frame clones only, not all of them. There are almost 550,000 clones in the sample; approximately 80% occur only once, and less than 0.015% lies in the top ten. This record belongs to a study of shared T cell receptors in the human thymus. This CDR3 has 14 residues. The germline CDR1 and CDR2 sequences are SGHRS and YFSETQ. With 4 bases removed from V and 5 bases from J, the gap between germline ends came to 15 bases. The same sample was also studied in work on human thymus T cells.

This clonotype was obtained from a boy under three years old with a congenital heart defect. Sequenced sample: thymocytes. The chain has TRBV5-1 and TRBJ1-2; a possible D gene is TRBD1 (5 bases). The CDR3 here is CASSPRDFPYGYTF. In DNA, the CDR3 is TGCGCCAGCAGCCCCCGGGACTTCCCATATGGCTACACCTTC.